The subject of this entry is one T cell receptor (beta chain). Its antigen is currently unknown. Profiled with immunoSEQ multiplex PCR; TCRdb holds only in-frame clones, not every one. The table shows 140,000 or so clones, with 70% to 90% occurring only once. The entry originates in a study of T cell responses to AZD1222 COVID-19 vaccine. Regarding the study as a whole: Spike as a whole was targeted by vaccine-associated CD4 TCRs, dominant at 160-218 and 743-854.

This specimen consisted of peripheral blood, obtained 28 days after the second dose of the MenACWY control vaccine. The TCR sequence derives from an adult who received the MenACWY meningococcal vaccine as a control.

The CDR3 protein is CASSQDTRQPFRTQHF. The CDR3 bases are TGTGCCAGCAGCCAAGATACAAGACAGCCGTTTAGGACCCAGCATTTT. The chain employs TRBV4-2 and TRBJ1-5; possibly TRBD1 for D (5 bases). Germline V gives CDR1 LGHNA, CDR2 YNFKEQ. The germline V and J ends were trimmed by 0 bases and 11 bases, with 20 bases remaining between them. CDR3 length: 16 residues.